This record looks at one TCR beta chain sequence and its context. What it recognizes is unknown. TCRdb's table, derived via immunoSEQ multiplex PCR, lists solely in-frame clones and lacks some. This sample yields about 24,000 clones, of which around 47% are seen a single time; 15% to 20% belongs to the top ten. The data were taken from a study of radiation and T cells in renal cell carcinoma. Points from the study as a whole: Pretreatment tumor biopsies were lacking, so baseline clonotypes are unknown. In nephrectomy-only tumors, top 100 clonotypes averaged 43%, versus about 50% irradiated. Irradiated tumors held more dominant CDR3 motifs than control tumors.

Treatment noted: 15 Gy SBRT to primary tumor, nephrectomy 4 weeks later. The source was tumor tissue, collected from a patient whose treatment included radiotherapy and nephrectomy. This receptor was identified in a woman between 45 and 60 years old with renal cell carcinoma.

The CDR3 DNA reads TGCGCCAGCAGCCCTGACGGGAACACCGGGGAGCTGTTTTTT. It encodes CASSPDGNTGELFF. The chain carries TRBV5-1 and TRBJ2-2, with no clear D. Deletions cut 4 bases from V and 1 base from J, with 8 bases between. This CDR3 region has 14 residues. The germline CDR1 and CDR2 sequences are SGHRS and YFSETQ.